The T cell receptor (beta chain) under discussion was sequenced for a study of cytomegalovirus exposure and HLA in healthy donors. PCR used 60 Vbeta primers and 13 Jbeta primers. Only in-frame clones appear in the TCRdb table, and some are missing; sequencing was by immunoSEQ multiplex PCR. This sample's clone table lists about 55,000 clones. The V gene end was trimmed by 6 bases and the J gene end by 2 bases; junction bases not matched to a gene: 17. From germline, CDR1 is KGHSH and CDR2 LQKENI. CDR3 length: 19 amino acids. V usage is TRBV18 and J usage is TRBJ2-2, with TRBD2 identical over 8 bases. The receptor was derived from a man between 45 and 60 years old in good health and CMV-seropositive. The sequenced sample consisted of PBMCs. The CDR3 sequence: CASSSPSGSGSRNTGELFF. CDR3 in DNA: TGTGCCAGCTCTTCCCCCAGCGGAAGCGGGAGTCGAAACACCGGGGAGCTGTTTTTT.